This entry lists 13 T cell receptor beta chains sequenced from one sample in a study of CD8 T cells in Susac syndrome. Reverse transcription of about 0.45 to 1 ug RNA was performed with random hexamers. In TCRdb, the immunoSEQ multiplex PCR reads were re-called with MiXCR into one record per CDR3 protein. The table records around 71,000 distinct CDR3 sequences, over 95% of them present only once. Sequencing used CD4+ T cells from PBMCs. The source is a human donor with multiple sclerosis.

This chain joins TRBV6-2 or TRBV6-3 and TRBJ2-1; no reliable D call. The V gene lost 2 bases and the J gene lost 10 bases, with 9 bases spanning the gap. The CDR3 extends over 12 amino acids. Germline V gene data show CDR1 as MNHEY and CDR2 as SVGEGT. Here the CDR3 reads CASSYVVREQFF. The CDR3, as DNA: TGTGCCAGCAGTTACGTAGTACGCGAGCAGTTCTTC.

CDR3 loop: CSVSPRGTKETQYF. CDR3 coding DNA: TGCAGCGTATCCCCGAGGGGGACAAAAGAGACCCAGTACTTC. This rearrangement joins TRBV29-1 to TRBJ2-5, with D perhaps matching TRBD1 (6 bases). The CDR3 is 14 amino acids. Trimming removed 6 bases at V and 3 bases at J, with 17 bases between. Germline V gene lookup returns CDR1 SQVTM and CDR2 ANQGSEA.

V is TRBV4-2 and J is TRBJ2-2; no clear D gene. Germline V gene lookup returns CDR1 LGHNA and CDR2 YNFKEQ. Trimming stripped 1 base from V and 2 bases from J, with 8 bases between. The CDR3 loop spans 15 amino acids. DNA for the CDR3: TGTGCCAGCAGCCAAGGGACGGGTAACACCGGGGAGCTGTTTTTT. Translating it yields CASSQGTGNTGELFF.

This rearrangement joins TRBV20-1 to TRBJ1-5; possible D gene TRBD1, 6 bases. V lost 6 bases and J lost 8, with 17 bases in between. CDR3 size: 13 residues. CDR1 and CDR2 from the germline V gene are DFQATT and SNEGSKA (reference sequence). The CDR3 protein is CSARAGAREPQHF. DNA of the CDR3: TGCAGTGCCCGAGCGGGGGCGCGAGAGCCCCAGCATTTT.

Here the CDR3 reads CASSSTVTGNTIYF. DNA of the CDR3: TGTGCCAGCAGCTCCACAGTGACTGGAAACACCATATATTTT. J is TRBJ1-3 and V is TRBV11-2; unclear D gene. CDR1 SGHAT and CDR2 FQNNGV come from the germline V gene. V was pared by 4 bases and J by 2 bases, with 9 bases between. The CDR3 consists of 14 residues. The entire variable domain, with the rest obtained from reference TRBV11-2 and TRBJ1-3, is as follows: EAGVAQSPRYKIIEKRQSVAFWCNPISGHATLYWYQQILGQGPKLLIQFQNNGVVDDSQLPKDRFSAERLKGVDSTLKIQPAKLEDSAVYLCASSSTVTGNTIYFGEGSWLTVV.

V usage is TRBV19 and J usage is TRBJ2-5; TRBD2 matches 8 bases. The CDR3 extends over 14 amino acids. Germline V CDR1 and CDR2: LNHDA, SQIVND (reference sequence). The V and J ends lost 3 bases and 2 bases, in that order; junction bases with no gene match: 2. CDR3 protein: CASSMRLAQETQYF. Here the CDR3 DNA reads TGTGCCAGTAGTATGAGACTAGCGCAAGAGACCCAGTACTTC.

This chain uses TRBV30 with TRBJ1-2, with 8 bases identical to TRBD1. After removal of 6 bases from V and 0 bases from J, the junction contained 3 bases not matched to a gene. The CDR3 totals 13 residues. The germline V gene encodes CDR1 GTSNPN and CDR2 SVGIG (reference sequence). The CDR3 bases are TGTGCCTGCCAACAGGGGGCTAACTATGGCTACACCTTC. It yields the protein CACQQGANYGYTF.

The rearrangement uses TRBV20-1 and TRBJ2-5; 10 nucleotides line up with TRBD1. The V gene's germline CDR1 is DFQATT and CDR2 SNEGSKA (reference sequence). Unmatched junction bases numbered 6, after V lost 6 bases and J lost 5 bases. This CDR3 region has 13 residues. CDR3 DNA sequence: TGCAGTGCGCGGACAGGGGGTCAGGAGACCCAGTACTTC. Translation gives CSARTGGQETQYF.

The V call is TRBV5-1, the J call TRBJ1-5; tentatively, D is TRBD1 (6 bases). The V and J ends lost 5 bases and 6 bases respectively, with 15 bases between them. Germline V gives CDR1 SGHRS, CDR2 YFSETQ. This CDR3 comprises 14 residues. CDR3 DNA: TGCGCCAGCAGGTGGACAGCAGACAGTCAGCCCCAGCATTTT. It specifies CASRWTADSQPQHF.

This clonotype showed up just a few times. The rearrangement uses TRBV5-1 and TRBJ1-5; 9 nucleotides line up with TRBD1. This CDR3 comprises 15 residues. Trimming removed 0 bases from V and 5 bases from J; junction bases left unmatched: 3. Per the germline V gene, CDR1 is SGHRS and CDR2 is YFSETQ. The CDR3 reads CASSLGQGDHQPQHF. The CDR3 coding sequence is TGCGCCAGCAGCTTGGGACAGGGGGATCATCAGCCCCAGCATTTT.

The V call is TRBV3-1, the J call TRBJ1-1; no definite D call. Germline values: CDR1 LGHDT, CDR2 YNNKEL (reference sequence). This CDR3 region has 13 residues. Trimming took off 4 bases at V and 1 base at J, with 7 bases between the two ends. CDR3: CASSRSENTEAFF. Written as DNA, the CDR3 is TGTGCCAGCAGCCGAAGTGAGAACACTGAAGCTTTCTTT.

The chain couples TRBV5-1 to TRBJ2-2; 7 positions match TRBD1. Unmatched junction bases numbered 6, after V lost 4 bases and J lost 3 bases. The germline V gene encodes CDR1 SGHRS and CDR2 YFSETQ. This CDR3 is built from 15 residues. The CDR3 bases are TGCGCCAGCAGCCTGCGGACAGGAGACACCGGGGAGCTGTTTTTT. Its protein product is CASSLRTGDTGELFF.

CDR3 sequence reads: CASSDRRESSGNTIYF. CDR3 DNA: TGTGCCAGCAGCGACCGCAGGGAAAGCTCTGGAAACACCATATATTTT. This chain uses TRBV9 with TRBJ1-3, with D perhaps TRBD1 (5 bases). Germline assignment: CDR1 SGDLS and CDR2 YYNGEE. V dropped 3 bases and J dropped 0 bases, with 13 bases sitting between them. The CDR3 contains 16 residues. Based on the CDR3 plus reference TRBV9 and TRBJ1-3, the full variable domain is DSGVTQTPKHLITATGQRVTLRCSPRSGDLSVYWYQQSLDQGLQFLIQYYNGEERAKGNILERFSAQQFPDLHSELNLSSLELGDSALYFCASSDRRESSGNTIYFGEGSWLTVV.